The sequence of this T cell receptor beta chain was determined in a study of T cells in Graves' hyperthyroidism and ophthalmopathy (dated by TCRdb to the late 2010s). For context, the study as a whole: Peripheral blood was collected at initial diagnosis, before any treatment. A discovery cohort of around 100 patients, about 44 with Graves' ophthalmopathy and 55 to 65 with stable Graves' hyperthyroidism, was used to find distinguishing TCR V-J signatures. An independent validation cohort of about 20 hyperthyroidism patients and about 15 patients who later progressed to ophthalmopathy tested prospective prediction of ophthalmopathy. The approximately 100 discovery patients were randomly divided into training and test sets at a 7:3 ratio. Thyroid tissue and blood T-cell repertoires from six Graves' hyperthyroidism patients were also compared in the study. After sampling, hyperthyroidism patients received methimazole starting at 30 mg daily, and ophthalmopathy patients received high-dose intravenous methylprednisolone. TCR Vbeta CDR3 sequencing of approximately 140 peripheral blood samples (around 45 ophthalmopathy, 70 to 85 hyperthyroidism and roughly 17 progressor patients) is reported in the paper. What the authors observed across the whole study: Most expanded thyroid clonotypes (frequency above 0.001) were also detected in blood, suggesting blood repertoires may reflect thyroid immune responses. In validation, the model predicted progression to ophthalmopathy a median of about 5.9 months before onset, with 70% to 71% sensitivity and about 72% specificity. Sample size was not statistically predetermined, and blinding of investigators to group allocation was not performed. In cross-validation, a model built on a 13 V-J signature told ophthalmopathy apart from stable hyperthyroidism with 87.88% sensitivity and about 81% specificity, and in testing the same model reached 80%/75%.

The sample holds a few counts of this clonotype. The antigen it recognizes is unknown. Qualities for individual bases were not recorded, and no much larger clone is one base off. Hyperthyroidism patients were aged 18 to 65 years and newly diagnosed, with disease duration of less than 2 months. Patients with uncontrolled infections, other autoimmune diseases, pregnancy or lactation were excluded. Diagnoses were based on clinical symptoms, serum thyroxine and TRAb, thyroid ultrasound and orbital computed tomography. Blood from progressor patients was drawn when they were first diagnosed with hyperthyroidism, before any ophthalmopathy symptoms appeared. Ficoll-Paque density gradient centrifugation was used to isolate PBMCs from about 9 ml of fresh peripheral blood. Patients classed as progressors first received a Graves' hyperthyroidism diagnosis and then went on to develop ophthalmopathy during follow-up. Trizol reagent was used to extract total RNA, and RNA quality was then checked on an Agilent 2100 Bioanalyzer.

The CDR3 runs 13 amino acids, cysteine and phenylalanine included. Of all the DNA, just the CDR3 is kept, 39 bases in frame from base 1. From the germline V gene (reference sequence), CDR1 is GTSNPN and CDR2 is SVGIG. At the junction V is shortened by 5 bases and J by 5 bases, with 15 bases in between. Amplification of TCR beta CDR3 regions was carried out from RNA transcripts. The TCR CDR3 was subjected to a first round of RT-PCR using the HTBI primer set and the Qiagen OneStep RT-PCR kit. Libraries were constructed in a second round of multiplex PCR, after which size selection and purification were performed. The libraries were sequenced on an Illumina HiSeq2000 using paired-end 100 bp reads. Per the authors' processing: SOAPnuke was used to process the raw data, throwing out any read that contained adapters or uncalled bases, had a mean Phred below 15, or lacked an exact constant-primer or identifier match. High-quality paired reads were merged with COPE v1.2.5, and unique nucleotide sequences were defined as clonotypes. MiTCR v1.1 was used to align clonotypes to the IMGT TRBV, TRBD and TRBJ reference segments. Analysis was restricted to V-J combinations with a frequency above 0.0001, which covered about 99% of repertoires. A TCS score was defined as the ratio of F50 (clonal expansion) to E x V (chaos), with BLOSUM62-based TCRdist applied between CDR3 peptides within each V-J. Welch's t-statistics and random forest reduced around 510 V-J features to roughly 13, which were used in a naive Bayes classifier (R e1071). The public reads were reanalyzed by TCRdb: fastp trimming at Q25, MiXCR alignment, in-frame beta chains only. Rows with one shared CDR3 protein collapse into an entry with the most common genes and DNA. The V and J calls come from TCRdb's annotation, not from the publication. Across this sample there are approximately 360,000 distinct CDR3 sequences, with around 16% seen only once. The ten top clones hold 25% to 30% of the sample.

Input material: blood. This sequence originates from a woman younger than 35 with Graves' hyperthyroidism that later progressed to Graves' ophthalmopathy. The rearrangement joined TRBV30 to TRBJ2-5; TRBD2 could be the D gene, as 6 bases match. The DNA is as follows: TGTGCCTGGGGGACTCAGCTGGGGGAGACCCAGTACTTC. This translates into CAWGTQLGETQYF. Reference TRBV30 and TRBJ2-5 proteins supply the regions before and after the CDR3; the full variable domain is: SQTIHQWPATLVQPVGSPLSLECTVEGTSNPNLYWYRQAAGRGLQLLFYSVGIGQISSEVPQNLSASRPQDRQFILSSKKLLLSDSGFYLCAWGTQLGETQYFGPGTRLLVL.